Listed below are T cell receptor beta chains from one sample, sequenced in a study of early T cells in non-severe SARS-CoV-2 infection. Each CDR3 protein gets one entry after TCRdb re-called the 5' RACE reads with MiXCR. The sample consists of more than 45,000 distinct CDR3 sequences, approximately 7.7% of them appearing once. Material: whole blood. The source of these receptors is an adult who was a healthcare worker with PCR-confirmed SARS-CoV-2 infection or an uninfected control (not recorded which). CDR3s include the opening cysteine and the closing phenylalanine or tryptophan. A D gene is named only where the DNA matches it firmly. Some rows mark clone size as missing; the rest say once, few, many or name a class of expanded clone.

d_call	clone_size	v_call	j_call	cdr3_nt	cdr3_aa
-	-	TRBV20-1	TRBJ2-7	TGCAGTGCTGTAGGGGTAAGAGATATCTACGGGCAGTACTTC	CSAVGVRDIYGQYF
-	few	TRBV7-2	TRBJ1-5	TGTGCCAGCAGCTTAGAGGGAGTCGGCAATCAGCCCCAGCATTTT	CASSLEGVGNQPQHF
TRBD2	many	TRBV2	TRBJ2-1	TGTGCCAGCAGTGAAGGTGTGTCTAGCGGCCCTGGCGATGAGCAGTTCTTC	CASSEGVSSGPGDEQFF
TRBD1	few	TRBV20-1	TRBJ2-7	TGCAGTGCTGGGGACAGTCTCTCGTCCTACGAGCAGTACTTC	CSAGDSLSSYEQYF
TRBD2	-	TRBV7-9	TRBJ2-3	TGTGCCAGCAGCTCCTTCATGGGACTAGCGACAGATACGCAGTATTTT	CASSSFMGLATDTQYF
-	few	TRBV3-1	TRBJ1-1	TGTGCCAGCAGCCAAGGTTGGGGGAGGGCTTTCTTT	CASSQGWGRAFF
-	few	TRBV27	TRBJ2-1	TGTGCCAGCAGCCCGACAGGTTCCTATGTCTACAATGAGCAGTTCTTC	CASSPTGSYVYNEQFF
-	-	TRBV20-1	TRBJ1-3	TGCAGTGCCGACCGCAGGGACCTCTCTGGAAACACCATATATTTT	CSADRRDLSGNTIYF
-	many	TRBV18	TRBJ1-5	TGTGCCAGCTCACCGAGAGGGACGGTGAATCAGCCCCAGCATTTT	CASSPRGTVNQPQHF
TRBD2	many	TRBV7-3	TRBJ2-1	TGTGCCAGCAGCTTAAGGTCTAGCGGGCACAATGAGCAGTTCTTC	CASSLRSSGHNEQFF
TRBD1	-	TRBV6-6	TRBJ2-2	TGTGCCAGCGGAAGGGACAGGGGGCCCGGGGAGCTGTTTTTT	CASGRDRGPGELFF
TRBD2	-	TRBV4-1	TRBJ2-7	TGCGCCAGCAGCCCGCTCCAAGCGGGAGGGCCGTATACCTACGAGCAGTACTTC	CASSPLQAGGPYTYEQYF
TRBD1	-	TRBV18	TRBJ1-2	TGTGCCAGCTCACAGGACAGGGGGCGAGGCTACACCTTC	CASSQDRGRGYTF
-	many	TRBV7-8	TRBJ1-6	TGTGCCAGCAGCCCGGGGGTCTTTTCACCCCTCCACTTT	CASSPGVFSPLHF
-	many	TRBV12-3/TRBV12-4	TRBJ1-1	TGTGCCAGCAGCCCCCTGCGGTGGATGAACACTGAAGCTTTCTTT	CASSPLRWMNTEAFF
-	few	TRBV6-6	TRBJ1-5	TGTGCCAGCAGCCCACTCGGGGGACGCAATCAGCCCCAGCATTTT	CASSPLGGRNQPQHF
TRBD2	-	TRBV5-1	TRBJ2-1	TGCGCCAGCACCCGGTTGGTAGCGGGAGATGAGCAGTTCTTC	CASTRLVAGDEQFF
-	few	TRBV20-1	TRBJ2-3	TGCAGTGCCCCCCGGACTACATACACAGATACGCAGTATTTT	CSAPRTTYTDTQYF
TRBD2	medium-sized	TRBV7-6	TRBJ2-5	TGTGCCAGCAGCTCGGAAAGCGCGGGAGGGACAGAGACCCAGTACTTC	CASSSESAGGTETQYF
TRBD2	many	TRBV20-1	TRBJ2-7	TGCAGTGCTAGGAGACCGGGACTAGCGGGAGGGCGCGCCTACGAGCAGTACTTC	CSARRPGLAGGRAYEQYF
TRBD1	few	TRBV30	TRBJ1-1	TGTGCCTGGACCCAACCAGACAGGGCGAACACTGAAGCTTTCTTT	CAWTQPDRANTEAFF
-	-	TRBV29-1	TRBJ1-1	TGCAGCGCCGATGGGGGCACTGAAGCTTTCTTT	CSADGGTEAFF
-	many	TRBV7-2	TRBJ2-6	TGTGCCAGCAGCTCCTATGGGGCCAACGTCCTGACTTTC	CASSSYGANVLTF
TRBD1	-	TRBV10-3	TRBJ2-3	TGTGCCATCAGTGGACAGGGGCTGAGCACAGATACGCAGTATTTT	CAISGQGLSTDTQYF
TRBD1	many	TRBV19	TRBJ1-5	TGTGCCAGTAGTCAAAGGACAGGAGGGCAGCCCCAGCATTTT	CASSQRTGGQPQHF
-	few	TRBV28	TRBJ2-7	TGTGCCAGCAGTACCTCACTGACGGGTGGGGGAAACGAGCAGTACTTC	CASSTSLTGGGNEQYF
-	medium-sized	TRBV28	TRBJ2-6	TGTGCCAGCAGTTCTAACGAGGCAGGGGGGTACTCTGGGGCCAACGTCCTGACTTTC	CASSSNEAGGYSGANVLTF
TRBD1	-	TRBV7-6	TRBJ1-3	TGTGCCAGCTCTATTTCAGGGGGGCCAAGCTCTGGAAACACCATATATTTT	CASSISGGPSSGNTIYF
TRBD2	many	TRBV6-6	TRBJ2-5	TGTGCCAGCAGTTACATCGCGGGAGCTGGTACAGAGACCCAGTACTTC	CASSYIAGAGTETQYF
TRBD2	many	TRBV20-1	TRBJ2-3	TGCAGTGCTTTAAATAGCGGGAAGGGCACAGATACGCAGTATTTT	CSALNSGKGTDTQYF
TRBD2	-	TRBV12-3/TRBV12-4	TRBJ2-3	TGTGCCAGCACCCTGGGGGACTATAGCACAGATACGCAGTATTTT	CASTLGDYSTDTQYF
TRBD1	-	TRBV20-1	TRBJ1-6	TGCAGTGCTACGGGACAGGCCAATTCACCCCTCCACTTT	CSATGQANSPLHF
TRBD2	few	TRBV12-3/TRBV12-4	TRBJ2-3	TGTGCCAGCAGTTACCGGGGAGGGCCGTCAGATACGCAGTATTTT	CASSYRGGPSDTQYF
TRBD1	many	TRBV7-9	TRBJ1-5	TGTGCCAGCAGCTTATCACAGGGGGCTGTGCAGCCCCAGCATTTT	CASSLSQGAVQPQHF
-	many	TRBV29-1	TRBJ1-2	TGCAGCGTTGAGTACGATAACTATGGCTACACCTTC	CSVEYDNYGYTF
TRBD1	few	TRBV5-1	TRBJ2-7	TGCGCCAGCAGCTTCGCCCTTGACAGGGATCGACGCTACGAGCAGTACTTC	CASSFALDRDRRYEQYF
TRBD1	few	TRBV7-6	TRBJ2-3	TGTGCCAGCAGCGGACCGTTGACAGGGGGCACAGATACGCAGTATTTT	CASSGPLTGGTDTQYF
-	-	TRBV28	TRBJ1-6	TGTGCCAGCAGTTTAAATGCGGGTATCTCACCCCTCCACTTT	CASSLNAGISPLHF
-	-	TRBV11-2	TRBJ2-6	TGTGCCAGCAGCTTTCGGGGGTCTAGGGCCAACGTCCTGACTTTC	CASSFRGSRANVLTF
TRBD2	few	TRBV5-4	TRBJ2-3	TGTGCCAGCAGCTTGGGGACTAGCGGATTCACAGATACGCAGTATTTT	CASSLGTSGFTDTQYF
-	many	TRBV9	TRBJ2-3	TGTGCCAGCAGCTTAAACAGGGATAGCACAGATACGCAGTATTTT	CASSLNRDSTDTQYF
-	many	TRBV27	TRBJ1-5	TGTGCCAGCAGCCGAGGACAGCTCCGGCAGCCCCAGCATTTT	CASSRGQLRQPQHF
-	-	TRBV28	TRBJ1-5	TGTGCCAGCAGGATGGGTGGTGACCAGCCCCAGCATTTT	CASRMGGDQPQHF
-	-	TRBV27	TRBJ2-7	TGTGCCAGCAGCTGGGGTAGCTCGGCCGAGCAGTACTTC	CASSWGSSAEQYF
-	few	TRBV24-1	TRBJ2-3	TGTGCCACCAGTGAAAGGACAGATACGCAGTATTTT	CATSERTDTQYF
-	-	TRBV19	TRBJ2-1	TGTGCCAGTAGTATGGCTAGCCGGGGGTACAATGAGCAGTTCTTC	CASSMASRGYNEQFF
-	-	TRBV29-1	TRBJ1-2	TGCAGCGTTGAAGGTGTCACCTATGGCTACACCTTC	CSVEGVTYGYTF
TRBD2	-	TRBV7-6	TRBJ2-7	TGTGCCAGCAGCAAATCTCCGCGGGAGCAGCAGTACTTC	CASSKSPREQQYF
-	many	TRBV6-1	TRBJ2-7	TGTGCCAGCAGTGAAGCGCGCCCCATTAGCTCCTACGAGCAGTACTTC	CASSEARPISSYEQYF
-	many	TRBV7-2	TRBJ1-1	TGTGCCAGCAGCTTGATCTGGGACCCTCCTGAAGCTTTCTTT	CASSLIWDPPEAFF
-	many	TRBV5-1	TRBJ2-5	TGCGCCAGCAGCTTGCCCGGTTCACGGCAAGAGACCCAGTACTTC	CASSLPGSRQETQYF
TRBD1	many	TRBV6-5	TRBJ2-5	TGTGCCAGCAGCCCCACCCCGGGACAGGGGGCGAAGACCCAGTACTTC	CASSPTPGQGAKTQYF
-	few	TRBV27	TRBJ2-7	TGTGCCAGCGCTGTGAGGGGGGCTATCTCCTACGAGCAGTACTTC	CASAVRGAISYEQYF
TRBD1	few	TRBV6-5	TRBJ1-1	TGTGCCAGCAGTTCACCCCGACAGGGGGCCAACACTGAAGCTTTCTTT	CASSSPRQGANTEAFF